The TCR beta chain under discussion was sequenced for a study of blood T cell repertoires in COVID-19. Across the whole study: The origin of the acute and convalescent COVID-19 samples was the United States, Italy and Spain. The analysed material was cDNA or gDNA that came from T cells, B-cell-depleted T cells, or PBMCs.

Original processing notes: Scientists estimated how many nucleated cells there were by amplifying reference gene primers. The method was immunoSEQ multiplex PCR; TCRdb's version includes in-frame clones alone and lacks a portion of them. The DNA gave D and trimming, while V, J and clone size come from that table. This table has 130,000 to 150,000 clones, approximately 80% appearing once. Germline trimming cut 8 bases from V and 4 bases from J; bases unmatched to any gene: 9. In germline, CDR1 is GTSNPN, CDR2 SVGIG (reference sequence). The CDR3 length is 13 residues. This sequence was found in a human donor in a cohort sampled during active COVID-19. The sequencing input was peripheral blood. The chain carries TRBV30 and TRBJ1-2; the match to TRBD1 covers 8 bases. The CDR3 DNA is TGTGCCCGTCCCGGGACAGGTAGCTATGGCTACACCTTC. Translation: CARPGTGSYGYTF.